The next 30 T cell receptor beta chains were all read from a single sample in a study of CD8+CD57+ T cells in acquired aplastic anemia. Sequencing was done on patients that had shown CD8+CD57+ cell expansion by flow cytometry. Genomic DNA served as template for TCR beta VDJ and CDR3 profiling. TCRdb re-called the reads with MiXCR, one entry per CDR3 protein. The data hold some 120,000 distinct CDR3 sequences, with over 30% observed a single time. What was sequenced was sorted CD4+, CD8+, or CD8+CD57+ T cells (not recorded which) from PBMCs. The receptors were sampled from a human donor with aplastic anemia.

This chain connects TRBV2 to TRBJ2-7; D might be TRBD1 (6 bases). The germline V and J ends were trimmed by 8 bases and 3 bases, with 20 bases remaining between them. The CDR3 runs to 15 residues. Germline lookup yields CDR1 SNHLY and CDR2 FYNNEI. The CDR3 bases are TGTGCCAGCTCACACCGGACAGCGCTTCACTACGAGCAGTACTTC. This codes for CASSHRTALHYEQYF. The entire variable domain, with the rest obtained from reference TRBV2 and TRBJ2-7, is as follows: EPEVTQTPSHQVTQMGQEVILRCVPISNHLYFYWYRQILGQKVEFLVSFYNNEISEKSEIFDDQFSVERPDGSNFTLKIRSTKLEDSAMYFCASSHRTALHYEQYFGPGTRLTVT.

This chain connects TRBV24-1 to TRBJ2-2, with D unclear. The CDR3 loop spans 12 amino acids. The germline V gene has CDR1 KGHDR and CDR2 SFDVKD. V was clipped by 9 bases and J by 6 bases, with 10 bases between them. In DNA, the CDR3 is TGTGCCACCTGCAGCCTGGCCGGGGAGCTGTTTTTT. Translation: CATCSLAGELFF.

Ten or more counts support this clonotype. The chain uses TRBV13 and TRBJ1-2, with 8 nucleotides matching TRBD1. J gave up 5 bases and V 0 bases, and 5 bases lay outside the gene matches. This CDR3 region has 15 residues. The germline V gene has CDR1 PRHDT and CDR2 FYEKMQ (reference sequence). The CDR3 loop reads CASSLGSQGAYGYTF. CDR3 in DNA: TGTGCCAGCAGCTTAGGGTCCCAGGGGGCTTATGGCTACACCTTC.

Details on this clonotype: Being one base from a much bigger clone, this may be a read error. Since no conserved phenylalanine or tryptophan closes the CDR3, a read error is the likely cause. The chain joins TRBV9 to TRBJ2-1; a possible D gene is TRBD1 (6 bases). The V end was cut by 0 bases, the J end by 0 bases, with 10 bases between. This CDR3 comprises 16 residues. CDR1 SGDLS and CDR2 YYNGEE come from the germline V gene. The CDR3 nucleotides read TGTGCCAGCAGCGTAGAGGGGGTGAGCTCCTACAATGAGCAGTTCTCC. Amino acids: CASSVEGVSSYNEQFS.

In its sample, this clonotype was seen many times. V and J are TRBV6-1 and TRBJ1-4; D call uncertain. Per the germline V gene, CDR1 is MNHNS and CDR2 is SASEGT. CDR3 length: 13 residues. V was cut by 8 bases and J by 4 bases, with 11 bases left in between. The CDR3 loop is CASFRQHNEKLFF. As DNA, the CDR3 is TGTGCCAGCTTCAGGCAGCATAATGAAAAACTGTTTTTT.

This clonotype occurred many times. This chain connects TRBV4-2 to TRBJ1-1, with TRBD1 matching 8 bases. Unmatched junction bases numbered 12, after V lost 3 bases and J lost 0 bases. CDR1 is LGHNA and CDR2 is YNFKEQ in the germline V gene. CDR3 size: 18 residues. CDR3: CASSQAGTGDLVNTEAFF. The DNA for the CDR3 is TGTGCCAGCAGCCAGGCAGGGACAGGTGATCTTGTGAACACTGAAGCTTTCTTT.

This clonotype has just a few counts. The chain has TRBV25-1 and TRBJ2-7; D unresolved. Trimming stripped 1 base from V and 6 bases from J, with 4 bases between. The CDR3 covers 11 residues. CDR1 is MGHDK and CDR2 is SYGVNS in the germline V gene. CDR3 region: CASSESGEQYF. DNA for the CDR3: TGTGCCAGCAGTGAATCGGGCGAGCAGTACTTC.

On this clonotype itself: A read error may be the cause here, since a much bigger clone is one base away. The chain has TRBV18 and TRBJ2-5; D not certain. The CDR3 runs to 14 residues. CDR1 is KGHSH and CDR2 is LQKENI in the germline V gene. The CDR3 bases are TGTGCCAGCTCACCACCGACTTCGCGAGAGACCCAGCACTTC. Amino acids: CASSPPTSRETQHF.

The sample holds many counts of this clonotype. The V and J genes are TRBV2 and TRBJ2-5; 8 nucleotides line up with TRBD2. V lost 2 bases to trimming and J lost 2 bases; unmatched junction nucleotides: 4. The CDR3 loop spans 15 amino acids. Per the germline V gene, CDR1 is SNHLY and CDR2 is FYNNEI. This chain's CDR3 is CASSEILAAQETQYF. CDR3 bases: TGTGCCAGCAGTGAAATACTAGCGGCTCAAGAGACCCAGTACTTC.

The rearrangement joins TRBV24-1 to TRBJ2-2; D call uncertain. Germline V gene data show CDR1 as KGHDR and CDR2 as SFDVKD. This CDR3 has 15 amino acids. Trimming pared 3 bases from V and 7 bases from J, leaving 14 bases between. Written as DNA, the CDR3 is TGTGCCACCAGTGATCCGACCCGGCGTGGCGGGGAGCTGTTTTTT. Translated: CATSDPTRRGGELFF.

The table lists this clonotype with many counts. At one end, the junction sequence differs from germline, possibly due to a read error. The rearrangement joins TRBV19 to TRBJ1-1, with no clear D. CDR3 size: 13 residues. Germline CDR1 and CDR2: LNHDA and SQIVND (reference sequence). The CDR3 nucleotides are TGTGCCAGTAGTATGCGGCTGAAGACTGAAGCTTTCTTT. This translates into CASSMRLKTEAFF. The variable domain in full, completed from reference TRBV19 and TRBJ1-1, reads DGGITQSPKYLFRKEGQNVTLSCEQNLNHDAMYWYRQDPGQGLRLIYYSQIVNDFQKGDIAEGYSVSREKKESFPLTVTSAQKNPTAFYLCASSMRLKTEAFFGQGTRLTVV.

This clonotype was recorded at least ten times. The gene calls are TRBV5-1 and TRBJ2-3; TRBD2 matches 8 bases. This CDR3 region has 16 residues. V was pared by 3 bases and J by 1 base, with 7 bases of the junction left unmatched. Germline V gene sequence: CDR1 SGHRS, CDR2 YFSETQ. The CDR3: CASSSGGGGRTDTQYF. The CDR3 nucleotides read TGCGCCAGCAGCTCGGGGGGCGGGGGGCGCACAGATACGCAGTATTTT.

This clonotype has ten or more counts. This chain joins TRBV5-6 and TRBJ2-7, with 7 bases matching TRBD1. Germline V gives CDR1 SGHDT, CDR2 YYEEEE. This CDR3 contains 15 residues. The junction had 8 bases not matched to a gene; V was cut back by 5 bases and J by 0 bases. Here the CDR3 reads CASSSTGKTSYEQYV. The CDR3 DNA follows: TGTGCCAGCAGTTCGACAGGGAAGACCTCCTACGAGCAGTACGTC.

This CDR3 is CASSLVPSWQFF. The CDR3 DNA sequence: TGCGCCAGCAGCTTGGTCCCTAGCTGGCAGTTCTTC. The chain combines TRBV5-1 with TRBJ2-1; tentative D call: TRBD2 (5 bases). V lost 0 bases and J 12 bases, leaving 10 bases between the germline ends. CDR3 length: 12 residues. CDR1 and CDR2 from the germline V gene are SGHRS and YFSETQ.

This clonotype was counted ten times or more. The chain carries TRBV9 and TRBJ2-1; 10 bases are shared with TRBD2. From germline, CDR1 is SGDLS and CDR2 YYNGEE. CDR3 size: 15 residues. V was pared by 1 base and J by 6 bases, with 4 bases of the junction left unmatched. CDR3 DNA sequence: TGTGCCAGCAGCGTATTAGCGGGGGGCCCCAATGAGCAGTTCTTC. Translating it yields CASSVLAGGPNEQFF.

CDR3 protein: CASSIGLRGAANEQFF. The CDR3 coding sequence is TGTGCCAGTAGTATAGGTTTGAGAGGAGCAGCCAATGAGCAGTTCTTC. This chain joins TRBV19 and TRBJ2-1; D gene ambiguous. This CDR3 has 16 amino acids. Trimming pared 1 base from V and 6 bases from J, leaving 16 bases between. The germline gives CDR1 LNHDA, CDR2 SQIVND (reference sequence).

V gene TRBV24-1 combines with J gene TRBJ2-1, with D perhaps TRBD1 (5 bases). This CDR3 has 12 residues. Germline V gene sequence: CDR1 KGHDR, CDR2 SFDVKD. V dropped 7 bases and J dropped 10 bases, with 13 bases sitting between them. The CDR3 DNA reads TGTGCCACCAGCCCCGGTGGGGCCGAGCAGTTCTTC. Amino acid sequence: CATSPGGAEQFF.

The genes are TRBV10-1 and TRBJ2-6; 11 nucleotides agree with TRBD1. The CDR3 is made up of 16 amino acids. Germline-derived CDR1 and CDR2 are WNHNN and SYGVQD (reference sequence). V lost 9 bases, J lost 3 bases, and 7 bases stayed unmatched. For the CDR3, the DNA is TGCGCCAGTGACGGGACAGGGGGATTTGGGGCCAACGTCCTGACTTTC. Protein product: CASDGTGGFGANVLTF.

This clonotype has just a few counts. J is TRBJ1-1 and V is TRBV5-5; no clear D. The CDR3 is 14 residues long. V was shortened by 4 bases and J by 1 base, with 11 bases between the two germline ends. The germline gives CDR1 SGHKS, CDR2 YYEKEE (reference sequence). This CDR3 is CASSPMTQNTEAFF. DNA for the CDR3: TGTGCCAGCAGCCCAATGACTCAGAACACTGAAGCTTTCTTT.

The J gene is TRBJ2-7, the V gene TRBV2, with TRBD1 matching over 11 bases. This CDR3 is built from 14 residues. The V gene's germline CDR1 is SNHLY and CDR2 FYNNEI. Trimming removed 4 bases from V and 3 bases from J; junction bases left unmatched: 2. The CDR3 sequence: CASSVGTGGYEQYF. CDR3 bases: TGTGCCAGCAGTGTTGGGACAGGGGGCTACGAGCAGTACTTC.

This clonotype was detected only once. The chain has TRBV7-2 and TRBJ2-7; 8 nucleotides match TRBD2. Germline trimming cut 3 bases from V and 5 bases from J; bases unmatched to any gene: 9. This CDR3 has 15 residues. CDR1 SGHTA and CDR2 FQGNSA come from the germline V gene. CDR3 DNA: TGTGCCAGCAGCTTCGCGGGGGGTTCCTACAACGAGCAGTACTTC. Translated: CASSFAGGSYNEQYF. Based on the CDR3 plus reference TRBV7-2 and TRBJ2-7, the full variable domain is GAGVSQSPSNKVTEKGKDVELRCDPISGHTALYWYRQSLGQGLEFLIYFQGNSAPDKSGLPSDRFSAERTGGSVSTLTIQRTQQEDSAVYLCASSFAGGSYNEQYFGPGTRLTVT.

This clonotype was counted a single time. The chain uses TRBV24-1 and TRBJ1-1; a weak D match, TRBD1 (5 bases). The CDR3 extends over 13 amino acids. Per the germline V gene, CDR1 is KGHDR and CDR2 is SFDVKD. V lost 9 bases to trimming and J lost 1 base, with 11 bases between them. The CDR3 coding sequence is TGTGCCACCCAGGGACTCACGAACACTGAAGCTTTCTTT. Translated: CATQGLTNTEAFF.

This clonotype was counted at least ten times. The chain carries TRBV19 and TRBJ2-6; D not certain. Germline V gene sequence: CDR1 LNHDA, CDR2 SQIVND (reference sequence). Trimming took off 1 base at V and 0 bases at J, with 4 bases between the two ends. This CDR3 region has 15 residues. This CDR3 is CASSIASSGANVLTF. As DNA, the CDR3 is TGTGCCAGTAGTATAGCGAGCTCTGGGGCCAACGTCCTGACTTTC.

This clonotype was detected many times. The CDR3, as DNA: TGTGCCAGCAGTTCCTCACGGCATAGCGCGTATTTT. It codes for CASSSSRHSAYF. The genes are TRBV6-5 and TRBJ2-3, with a tentative D call TRBD2 (5 bases). The V gene lost 4 bases and the J gene lost 14 bases, with 16 bases spanning the gap. Germline V gene lookup returns CDR1 MNHEY and CDR2 SVGAGI. This CDR3 contains 12 residues.

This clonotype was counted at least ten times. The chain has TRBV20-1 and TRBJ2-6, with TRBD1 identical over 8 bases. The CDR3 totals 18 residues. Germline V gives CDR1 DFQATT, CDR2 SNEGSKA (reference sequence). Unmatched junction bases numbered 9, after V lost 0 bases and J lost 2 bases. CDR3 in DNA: TGCAGTGCTAGAGATCGATGGCAGGGGGCAGCTGGGGCCAACGTCCTGACTTTC. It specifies CSARDRWQGAAGANVLTF.

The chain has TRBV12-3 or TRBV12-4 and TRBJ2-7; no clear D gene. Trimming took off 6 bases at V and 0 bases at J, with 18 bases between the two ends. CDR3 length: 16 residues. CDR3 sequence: CASSQEAQAPSYEQYF. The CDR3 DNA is TGTGCCAGCAGCCAAGAGGCCCAGGCCCCCTCCTACGAGCAGTACTTC.

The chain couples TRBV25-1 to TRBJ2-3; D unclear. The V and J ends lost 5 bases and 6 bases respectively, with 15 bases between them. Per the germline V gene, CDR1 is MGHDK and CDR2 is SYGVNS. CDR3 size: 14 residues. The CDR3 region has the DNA TGTGCCAGCAGTACTAACCAATATGCGGATACGCAGTATTTT. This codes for CASSTNQYADTQYF.

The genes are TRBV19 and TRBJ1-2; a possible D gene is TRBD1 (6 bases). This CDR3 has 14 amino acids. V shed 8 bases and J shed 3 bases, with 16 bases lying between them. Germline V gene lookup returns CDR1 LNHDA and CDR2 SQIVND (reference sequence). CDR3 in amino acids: CASENRDDDYGYTF. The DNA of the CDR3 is TGTGCCAGTGAAAACAGGGATGATGACTATGGCTACACCTTC.

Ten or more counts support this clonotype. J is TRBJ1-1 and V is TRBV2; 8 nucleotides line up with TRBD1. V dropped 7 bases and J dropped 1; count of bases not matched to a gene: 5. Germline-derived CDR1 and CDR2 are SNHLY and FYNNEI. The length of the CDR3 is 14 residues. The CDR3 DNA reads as TGTGCCAGCACTAGGACAGGGCCGAACACTGAAGCTTTCTTT. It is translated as CASTRTGPNTEAFF. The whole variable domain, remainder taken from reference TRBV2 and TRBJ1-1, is EPEVTQTPSHQVTQMGQEVILRCVPISNHLYFYWYRQILGQKVEFLVSFYNNEISEKSEIFDDQFSVERPDGSNFTLKIRSTKLEDSAMYFCASTRTGPNTEAFFGQGTRLTVV.

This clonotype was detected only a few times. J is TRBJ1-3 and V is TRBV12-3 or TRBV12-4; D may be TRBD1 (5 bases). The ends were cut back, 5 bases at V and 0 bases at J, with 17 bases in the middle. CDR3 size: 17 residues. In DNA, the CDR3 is TGTGCCAGCAGTCCTGTCCGGGGACGGCTCTCTGGAAACACCATATATTTT. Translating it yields CASSPVRGRLSGNTIYF.